Listed below are T cell receptor beta chains from one sample, sequenced in a study of T cell responses to AZD1222 COVID-19 vaccine. The data were produced by immunoSEQ multiplex PCR, yet TCRdb's version contains in-frame clones alone and is incomplete. Of around 70,000 clones listed, roughly 90% are singletons. The source was peripheral blood, collected on day 0 of AZD1222 vaccination. Source of these receptors: an adult in good health. Both conserved end residues are part of each CDR3. Fields, in order: D gene, V gene, clone size, J gene, CDR3 protein, CDR3 DNA. The D gene is left open where the match is weak. Size is omitted from some rows. Given values are once, few, many or a class for expanded clones.

d_gene: NA; v_gene: TRBV14; abundance: NA; j_gene: TRBJ2-5; CDR3aa: CASSQESGRETQYF; CDR3nt: TGTGCCAGCAGCCAAGAGTCGGGACGGGAGACCCAGTACTTC
d_gene: NA; v_gene: TRBV6-5; abundance: NA; j_gene: TRBJ2-7; CDR3aa: CASSRPMMGGNEQYF; CDR3nt: TGTGCCAGCAGTCGCCCGATGATGGGAGGCAACGAGCAGTACTTC
d_gene: NA; v_gene: TRBV27; abundance: NA; j_gene: TRBJ1-1; CDR3aa: CASSLYPRGTTEAFF; CDR3nt: TGTGCCAGCAGTTTATACCCACGGGGTACCACTGAAGCTTTCTTT
d_gene: NA; v_gene: TRBV13; abundance: NA; j_gene: TRBJ1-3; CDR3aa: CASSKEIRPSSGNTIYF; CDR3nt: TGTGCCAGCAGCAAAGAGATCAGGCCAAGCTCTGGAAACACCATATATTTT
d_gene: NA; v_gene: TRBV6-5; abundance: NA; j_gene: TRBJ1-3; CDR3aa: CASSRTVRNTIYF; CDR3nt: TGTGCCAGCAGTCGGACAGTAAGAAACACCATATATTTT
d_gene: NA; v_gene: TRBV15; abundance: NA; j_gene: TRBJ2-7; CDR3aa: CATSRDPVAGLSYEQYF; CDR3nt: TGTGCCACCAGCAGAGATCCGGTCGCAGGGCTATCCTACGAGCAGTACTTC
d_gene: NA; v_gene: TRBV7-9; abundance: NA; j_gene: TRBJ1-3; CDR3aa: CASSSGGPLAGNTIYF; CDR3nt: TGTGCCAGCAGCTCCGGGGGGCCCCTGGCTGGAAACACCATATATTTT
d_gene: NA; v_gene: TRBV29-1; abundance: NA; j_gene: TRBJ2-7; CDR3aa: CSVAGQGGGIRYEQYF; CDR3nt: TGCAGCGTGGCTGGTCAGGGGGGCGGGATTCGGTACGAGCAGTACTTC
d_gene: NA; v_gene: TRBV3-1/TRBV3-2; abundance: few; j_gene: TRBJ1-2; CDR3aa: CASSHLGGDYGYTF; CDR3nt: TGTGCCAGCAGCCACTTGGGGGGAGACTATGGCTACACCTTC
d_gene: TRBD2; v_gene: TRBV7-2; abundance: NA; j_gene: TRBJ2-3; CDR3aa: CASSTSGGDGTDTQYF; CDR3nt: TGTGCCAGCAGCACTAGCGGGGGGGATGGCACAGATACGCAGTATTTT
d_gene: NA; v_gene: TRBV3-1/TRBV3-2; abundance: NA; j_gene: TRBJ1-5; CDR3aa: CASSQSEDIFSNQPQHF; CDR3nt: TGTGCCAGCAGCCAATCCGAAGACATTTTCAGCAATCAGCCCCAGCATTTT
d_gene: TRBD1; v_gene: TRBV7-3; abundance: NA; j_gene: TRBJ1-1; CDR3aa: CASSPGQGNTEAFF; CDR3nt: TGTGCCAGCAGCCCGGGACAGGGGAACACTGAAGCTTTCTTT
d_gene: TRBD1; v_gene: TRBV6-5; abundance: NA; j_gene: TRBJ1-6; CDR3aa: CASRTTGISPLHF; CDR3nt: TGTGCCAGCAGGACGACAGGGATCTCACCCCTCCACTTT
d_gene: TRBD1; v_gene: TRBV18; abundance: many; j_gene: TRBJ2-2; CDR3aa: CASSPGTGRGGELFF; CDR3nt: TGTGCCAGCTCACCAGGGACAGGGAGAGGCGGGGAGCTGTTTTTT
d_gene: NA; v_gene: TRBV3-1/TRBV3-2; abundance: NA; j_gene: TRBJ1-3; CDR3aa: CASSQDLRGIGNTIYF; CDR3nt: TGTGCCAGCAGCCAAGATCTACGGGGAATCGGAAACACCATATATTTT
d_gene: NA; v_gene: TRBV15; abundance: few; j_gene: TRBJ2-2; CDR3aa: CATSRPPGQSKFTGELFF; CDR3nt: TGTGCCACCAGCAGGCCCCCCGGGCAGAGCAAATTCACCGGGGAGCTGTTTTTT
d_gene: NA; v_gene: TRBV28; abundance: NA; j_gene: TRBJ1-2; CDR3aa: CASRLTGATRGYTF; CDR3nt: TGTGCCAGCAGGCTGACAGGAGCTACTCGTGGCTACACCTTC
d_gene: NA; v_gene: TRBV5-8; abundance: NA; j_gene: TRBJ1-2; CDR3aa: CASSAGVWDPNYGYTF; CDR3nt: TGTGCCAGCAGCGCTGGCGTTTGGGACCCTAACTATGGCTACACCTTC